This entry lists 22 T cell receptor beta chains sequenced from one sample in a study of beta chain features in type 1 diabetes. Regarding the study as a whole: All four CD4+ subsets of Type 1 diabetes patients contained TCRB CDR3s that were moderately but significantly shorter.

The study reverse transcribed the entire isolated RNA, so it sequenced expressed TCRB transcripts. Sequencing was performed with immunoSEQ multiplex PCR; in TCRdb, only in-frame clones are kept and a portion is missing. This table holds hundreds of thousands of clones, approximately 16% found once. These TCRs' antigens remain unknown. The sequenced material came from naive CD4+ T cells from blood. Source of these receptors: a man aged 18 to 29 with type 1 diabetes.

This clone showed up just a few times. The CDR3 nucleotides are TGTGCCAGCAGTTTATTCACAGGGACAAGCACTGAAGCTTTCTTT. Translating it yields CASSLFTGTSTEAFF. The chain carries TRBV28 and TRBJ1-1, with TRBD1 as a possible D gene (6 bases). The ends were cut back, 1 base at V and 4 bases at J, with 13 bases in the middle. The CDR3 consists of 15 residues. Germline CDR1 and CDR2: MDHEN and SYDVKM.

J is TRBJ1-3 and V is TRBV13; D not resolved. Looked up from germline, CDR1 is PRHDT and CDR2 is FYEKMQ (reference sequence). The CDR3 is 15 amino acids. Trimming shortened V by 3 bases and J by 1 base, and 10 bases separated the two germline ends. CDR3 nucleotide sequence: TGTGCCAGCAGCTTTGCGGGTCCATCTGGAAACACCATATATTTT. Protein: CASSFAGPSGNTIYF.

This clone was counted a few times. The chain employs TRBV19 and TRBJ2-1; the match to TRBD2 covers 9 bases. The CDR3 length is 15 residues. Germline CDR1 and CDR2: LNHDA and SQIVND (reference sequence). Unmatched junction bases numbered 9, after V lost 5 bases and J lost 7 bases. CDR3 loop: CASSYGRGGRNEQFF. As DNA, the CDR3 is TGTGCCAGTAGTTACGGGCGGGGGGGACGGAATGAGCAGTTCTTC.

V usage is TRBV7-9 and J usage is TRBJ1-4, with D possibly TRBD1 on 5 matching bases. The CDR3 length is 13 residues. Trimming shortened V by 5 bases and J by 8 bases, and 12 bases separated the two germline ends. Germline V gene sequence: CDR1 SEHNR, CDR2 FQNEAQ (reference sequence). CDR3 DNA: TGTGCCAGCAGCAGCAGGGATCCGGAAAAACTGTTTTTT. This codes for CASSSRDPEKLFF.

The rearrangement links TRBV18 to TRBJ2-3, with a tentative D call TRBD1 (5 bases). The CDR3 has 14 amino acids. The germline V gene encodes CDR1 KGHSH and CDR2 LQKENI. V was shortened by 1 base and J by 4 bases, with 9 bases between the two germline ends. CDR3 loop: CASSPLRVADTQYF. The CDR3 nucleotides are TGTGCCAGCTCACCACTCAGGGTCGCAGATACGCAGTATTTT.

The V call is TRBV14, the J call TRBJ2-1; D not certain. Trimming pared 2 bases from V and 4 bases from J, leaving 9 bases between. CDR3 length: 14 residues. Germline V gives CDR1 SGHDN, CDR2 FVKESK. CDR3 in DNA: TGTGCCAGCAGCCAATTCCAGTTATACAATGAGCAGTTCTTC. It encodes CASSQFQLYNEQFF.

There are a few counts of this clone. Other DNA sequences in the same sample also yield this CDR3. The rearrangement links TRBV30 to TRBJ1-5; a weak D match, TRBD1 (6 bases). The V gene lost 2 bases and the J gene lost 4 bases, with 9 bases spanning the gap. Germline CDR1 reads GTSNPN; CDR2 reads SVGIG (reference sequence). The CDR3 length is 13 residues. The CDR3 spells CAWSPTGNQPQHF. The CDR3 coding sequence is TGTGCCTGGAGTCCCACAGGGAATCAGCCCCAGCATTTT. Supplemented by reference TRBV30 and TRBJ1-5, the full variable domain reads SQTIHQWPATLVQPVGSPLSLECTVEGTSNPNLYWYRQAAGRGLQLLFYSVGIGQISSEVPQNLSASRPQDRQFILSSKKLLLSDSGFYLCAWSPTGNQPQHFGDGTRLSIL.

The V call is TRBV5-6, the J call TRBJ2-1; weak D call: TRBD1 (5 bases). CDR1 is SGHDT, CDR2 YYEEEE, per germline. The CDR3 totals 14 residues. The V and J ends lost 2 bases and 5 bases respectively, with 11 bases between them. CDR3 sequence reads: CASSFGQGDNEQFF. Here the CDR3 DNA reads TGTGCCAGCAGCTTTGGCCAGGGCGACAATGAGCAGTTCTTC.

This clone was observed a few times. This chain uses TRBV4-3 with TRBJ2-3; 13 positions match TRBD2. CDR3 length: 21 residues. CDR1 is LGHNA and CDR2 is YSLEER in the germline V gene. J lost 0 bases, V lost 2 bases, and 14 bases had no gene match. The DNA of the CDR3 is TGCGCCAGCAGCCAACCAAGATGGGGGACTAGCGGGGCCTCTAGCACAGATACGCAGTATTTT. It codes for CASSQPRWGTSGASSTDTQYF.

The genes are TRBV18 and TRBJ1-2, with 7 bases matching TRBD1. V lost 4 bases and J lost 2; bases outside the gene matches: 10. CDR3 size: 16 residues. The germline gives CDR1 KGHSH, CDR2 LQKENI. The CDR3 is CASSLNAGTENYGYTF. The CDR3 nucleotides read TGTGCCAGCTCACTTAACGCCGGGACAGAGAACTATGGCTACACCTTC.

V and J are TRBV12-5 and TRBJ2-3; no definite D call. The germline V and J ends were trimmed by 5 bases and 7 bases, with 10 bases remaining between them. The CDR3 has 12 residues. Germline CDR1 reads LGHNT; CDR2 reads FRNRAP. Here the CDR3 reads CASGPGLHTQYF. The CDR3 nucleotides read TGTGCTAGTGGTCCCGGTCTCCATACGCAGTATTTT.

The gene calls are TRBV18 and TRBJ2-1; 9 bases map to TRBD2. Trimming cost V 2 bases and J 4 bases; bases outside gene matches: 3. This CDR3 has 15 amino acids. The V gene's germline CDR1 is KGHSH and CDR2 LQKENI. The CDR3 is CASSPATSGYNEQFF. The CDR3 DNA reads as TGTGCCAGCTCACCAGCGACTAGCGGTTACAATGAGCAGTTCTTC.

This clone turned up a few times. The CDR3 coding sequence is TGTGCCTGGAGTTCGGCGGCTGACACAGATACGCAGTATTTT. Translation: CAWSSAADTDTQYF. The J gene is TRBJ2-3, the V gene TRBV30; unclear D gene. The CDR3 loop spans 14 amino acids. The germline CDR1 and CDR2 sequences are GTSNPN and SVGIG (reference sequence). The ends were cut back, 2 bases at V and 2 bases at J, with 11 bases in the middle.

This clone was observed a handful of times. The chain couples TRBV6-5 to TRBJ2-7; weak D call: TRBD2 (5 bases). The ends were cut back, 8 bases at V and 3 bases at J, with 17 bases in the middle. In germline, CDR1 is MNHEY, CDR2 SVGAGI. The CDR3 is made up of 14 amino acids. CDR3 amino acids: CASRVTAGLYEQYF. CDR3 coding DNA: TGTGCCAGCCGTGTTACGGCGGGCCTCTACGAGCAGTACTTC.

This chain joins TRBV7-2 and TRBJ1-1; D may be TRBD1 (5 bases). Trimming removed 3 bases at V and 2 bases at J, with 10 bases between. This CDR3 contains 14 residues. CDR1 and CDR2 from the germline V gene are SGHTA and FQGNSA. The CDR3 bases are TGTGCCAGCAGCTTCCAGGGAGGAAACACTGAAGCTTTCTTT. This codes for CASSFQGGNTEAFF.

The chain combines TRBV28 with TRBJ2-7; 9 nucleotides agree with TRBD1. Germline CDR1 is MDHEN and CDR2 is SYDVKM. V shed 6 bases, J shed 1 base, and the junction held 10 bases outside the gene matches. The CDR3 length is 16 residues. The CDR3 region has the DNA TGTGCCAGCAGATCTCCGGGACAGGGCTTATCCTACGAGCAGTACTTC. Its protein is CASRSPGQGLSYEQYF.

The DNA of the CDR3 is TGTGCCAGCAGCCCGCTAGCGGGGCAGTTCTTC. It specifies CASSPLAGQFF. The gene calls are TRBV7-9 and TRBJ2-1; TRBD2 matches at 8 bases. The germline CDR1 and CDR2 sequences are SEHNR and FQNEAQ (reference sequence). The CDR3 length is 11 residues. J lost 12 bases, V lost 5 bases, and 3 bases had no gene match.

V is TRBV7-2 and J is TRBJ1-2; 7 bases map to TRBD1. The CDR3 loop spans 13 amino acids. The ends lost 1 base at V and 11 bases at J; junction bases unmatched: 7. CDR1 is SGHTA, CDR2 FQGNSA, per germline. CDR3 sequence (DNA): TGTGCCAGCAGCTTAGAGGGGACAGCCCGATACACCTTC. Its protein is CASSLEGTARYTF.

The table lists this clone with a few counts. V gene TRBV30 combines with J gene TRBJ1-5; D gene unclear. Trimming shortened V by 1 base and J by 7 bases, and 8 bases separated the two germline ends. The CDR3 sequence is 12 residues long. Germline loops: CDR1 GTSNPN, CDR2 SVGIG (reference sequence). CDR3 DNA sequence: TGTGCCTGGAGTGAAGCGGGACAGCCCCAGCATTTT. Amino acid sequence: CAWSEAGQPQHF.

For the CDR3, the DNA is TGTGCCAGCGGTGGAGAGAACCCGGGGGAGACCCAGTACTTC. Amino acids: CASGGENPGETQYF. J is TRBJ2-5 and V is TRBV2; possible D gene TRBD2, 5 bases. This CDR3 contains 14 residues. CDR1 and CDR2 from the germline V gene are SNHLY and FYNNEI. V lost 8 bases, J lost 5 bases, and 18 bases lay in between.

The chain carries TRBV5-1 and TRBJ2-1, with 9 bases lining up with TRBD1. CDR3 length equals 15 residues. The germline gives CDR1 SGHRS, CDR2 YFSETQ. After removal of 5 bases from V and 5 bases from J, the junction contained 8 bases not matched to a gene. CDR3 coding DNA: TGCGCCAGCAGGCGGGACAGGGTGCGGGACAATGAGCAGTTCTTC. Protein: CASRRDRVRDNEQFF.

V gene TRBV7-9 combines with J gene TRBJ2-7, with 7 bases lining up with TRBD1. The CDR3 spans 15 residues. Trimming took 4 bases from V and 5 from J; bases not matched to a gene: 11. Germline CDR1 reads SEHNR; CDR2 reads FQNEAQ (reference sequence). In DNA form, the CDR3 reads TGTGCCAGCAGCTCGCGACAGGGTGATGGCCACGAGCAGTACTTC. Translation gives CASSSRQGDGHEQYF.